The 23 T cell receptor beta chains given below trace back to one sample, sequenced in a study of tumor-infiltrating lymphocytes in primary liver carcinoma. cDNA specific to TCR beta was made from 450 to 500 ng of total RNA, with a constant-region primer employed for priming. Each TCR beta library was derived from three nested multiplex PCR rounds that employed slightly modified ARM-PCR. Rounds one and two of PCR, each of 9 to 11 cycles, were primed with TRBV1-TRBV30 forward primers and a C-beta reverse primer. Via MiXCR, TCRdb re-called the multiplex PCR reads, giving one row per CDR3 protein. This sample has roughly 330,000 distinct CDR3 sequences, with around 60% found just once. The blood RNA (from unsorted whole blood) was obtained, and germline DNA was also extracted. Source material: peripheral blood. The receptors derive from a man between 40 and 49 years old with primary liver carcinoma and hepatitis B virus infection.

In its sample, this clonotype was seen a few times. The rearrangement joins TRBV7-9 to TRBJ1-2; 10 bases align to TRBD1. Looked up from germline, CDR1 is SEHNR and CDR2 is FQNEAQ (reference sequence). The trim removed 4 bases at V and 8 bases at J, leaving 4 bases unmatched. The CDR3 totals 13 residues. The CDR3 DNA reads as TGTGCCAGCAGCTGGACAGGGGGGGAGGGCTACACCTTC. Translation gives CASSWTGGEGYTF.

Of note for this clonotype: One end of the junction fails to match germline, which may point to a read error. J is TRBJ2-5 and V is TRBV25-1; 10 bases fit TRBD2. The CDR3 length is 15 residues. CDR1 is MGHDK, CDR2 SYGVNS, per germline. The CDR3 bases are TGTGTCAGCAGTGCCGCACTAGCGGGAAAGGGGACCCAGTACTTC. This codes for CVSSAALAGKGTQYF.

The chain is built from TRBV11-2 and TRBJ2-7; D gene unclear. The CDR3 loop spans 13 amino acids. Trimming cost V 3 bases and J 5 bases, with 11 bases left between them. The germline V gene has CDR1 SGHAT and CDR2 FQNNGV. The CDR3 reads CASSFVNSHEQYF. Here the CDR3 DNA reads TGTGCCAGCAGCTTCGTGAACTCACACGAGCAGTACTTC. Variable domain in full (rest from reference TRBV11-2 and TRBJ2-7): EAGVAQSPRYKIIEKRQSVAFWCNPISGHATLYWYQQILGQGPKLLIQFQNNGVVDDSQLPKDRFSAERLKGVDSTLKIQPAKLEDSAVYLCASSFVNSHEQYFGPGTRLTVT.

This clonotype has a handful of counts. The chain employs TRBV4-1 and TRBJ2-2; maybe TRBD1 (6 bases). Deletions cut 0 bases from V and 4 bases from J, with 21 bases between. The CDR3 is made up of 19 amino acids. Germline loops: CDR1 MGHRA, CDR2 YSYEKL. The DNA of the CDR3 is TGCGCCAGCAGCCAAGATTTCGTTTTGGGGGCCCGAGTCACCGGGGAGCTGTTTTTT. Translating it yields CASSQDFVLGARVTGELFF.

J is TRBJ2-1 and V is TRBV4-3; D gene unclear. Looked up from germline, CDR1 is LGHNA and CDR2 is YSLEER. V lost 1 base and J lost 12, with 10 bases in between. The CDR3 consists of 12 residues. CDR3 bases: TGCGCCAGCAGCCAAGGTCAGTTTGGGCAGTTCTTC. It is translated as CASSQGQFGQFF.

Remarks on this clonotype: The junction shows a germline mismatch at one end, possibly a read error. The chain combines TRBV11-2 with TRBJ2-1, with 11 nucleotides matching TRBD2. The CDR3 loop spans 18 amino acids. CDR1 is SGHAT, CDR2 FQNNGV, per germline. CDR3 nucleotide sequence: TGTGCCGGCAGCGATCTTAGCGGGAGGGCCTTCCACTACAATGAGCAGTTCTTC. Its translation is CAGSDLSGRAFHYNEQFF.

Remarks on this clonotype: The CDR3 does not end in the conserved phenylalanine or tryptophan, so this is likely a read error. The chain has TRBV11-2 and TRBJ2-5; D is unresolved. The CDR3 length is 15 residues. V was cut by 5 bases and J by 2 bases, with 15 bases left in between. The V gene's germline CDR1 is SGHAT and CDR2 FQNNGV. CDR3 sequence: CASSPKASVQETQYS. The DNA of the CDR3 is TGTGCCAGCAGCCCCAAAGCGAGTGTGCAAGAGACCCAGTACTCC.

The J gene is TRBJ2-1, the V gene TRBV11-1, with no clear D. The V gene lost 4 bases and the J gene lost 5 bases, with 30 bases spanning the gap. CDR3 length: 20 amino acids. Germline V gene sequence: CDR1 SGHAT, CDR2 FQDESV (reference sequence). The CDR3 loop reads CASSSPQAVDSAPGHNEQFF. The CDR3 nucleotides are TGTGCCAGCAGCTCCCCTCAGGCAGTAGATTCAGCCCCGGGTCACAATGAGCAGTTCTTC.

Only one count was recorded for this clonotype. The chain carries TRBV5-1 and TRBJ2-3; 8 bases agree with TRBD2. Germline values: CDR1 SGHRS, CDR2 YFSETQ. The CDR3 runs to 17 residues. The V gene end was trimmed by 0 bases and the J gene end by 6 bases; junction bases not matched to a gene: 12. The CDR3 loop is CASSLGTSRRARDTQYF. The CDR3 DNA is TGCGCCAGCAGCTTGGGGACTAGCAGGAGGGCCAGGGATACGCAGTATTTT. The whole variable domain, remainder taken from reference TRBV5-1 and TRBJ2-3, is KAGVTQTPRYLIKTRGQQVTLSCSPISGHRSVSWYQQTPGQGLQFLFEYFSETQRNKGNFPGRFSGRQFSNSRSEMNVSTLELGDSALYLCASSLGTSRRARDTQYFGPGTRLTVL.

This clonotype was recorded at least ten times. The gene calls are TRBV14 and TRBJ2-7, with 8 bases aligning to TRBD1. The CDR3 runs to 14 residues. With V trimmed by 3 bases and J by 4 bases, 5 bases remained unmatched. Germline V lookup: CDR1 SGHDN, CDR2 FVKESK. DNA for the CDR3: TGTGCCAGCAGCCACGCAGGGGGCTTGTACGAGCAGTACTTC. This gives the protein CASSHAGGLYEQYF.

This chain connects TRBV12-3 or TRBV12-4 to TRBJ1-5; D is unclear. This CDR3 spans 14 amino acids. Trimming left V 3 bases short and J 3 bases short, with 9 bases between. The CDR3 loop reads CASSFWETNQPQHF. The CDR3 region has the DNA TGTGCCAGCAGTTTTTGGGAGACCAATCAGCCCCAGCATTTT.

This clonotype has only one observation. At one end, the junction sequence differs from germline, possibly due to a read error. The gene calls are TRBV4-3 and TRBJ1-1, with D tentatively TRBD1 (6 bases). This CDR3 has 16 residues. The germline V gene encodes CDR1 LGHNA and CDR2 YSLEER. Here the CDR3 reads CASNQVVRGAATEVFF. CDR3 DNA sequence: TGCGCCAGCAACCAAGTAGTACGGGGGGCGGCCACTGAAGTTTTCTTT.

Worth noting for this clonotype: Its ends do not fully match the called genes, so a read error is possible. This chain uses TRBV11-2 with TRBJ2-1; a possible D gene is TRBD1 (6 bases). The CDR3 covers 16 residues. CDR1 SGHAT and CDR2 FQNNGV come from the germline V gene. The CDR3 coding sequence is TGTCCCAGCATCTCCCCAGGGGCAGGGGCCTACAATGAGCAGTTCTTC. Amino acid sequence: CPSISPGAGAYNEQFF.

Worth noting for this clonotype: Given a much more abundant clone one base away, this may be a read error. The chain uses TRBV4-1 and TRBJ1-4; D is unresolved. The V gene's germline CDR1 is MGHRA and CDR2 YSYEKL. The CDR3 has 15 residues. The CDR3 coding sequence is TGCGCCAGCAACCAAGGCCGGGTAACTAATGAAAAACTGTTTTTT. Translation: CASNQGRVTNEKLFF.

As regards this clonotype: This clone may be a read error of a much larger clone one base away. V is TRBV29-1 and J is TRBJ1-5; D is possibly TRBD1 (6 bases). V was cut by 5 bases and J by 9 bases, with 20 bases left in between. The CDR3 loop spans 14 amino acids. In germline, CDR1 is SQVTM, CDR2 ANQGSEA. The CDR3 DNA follows: TGCAGCGTTAGTGAAGGGGGACTCCCTCGGCCCCAGCATTTT. Protein product: CSVSEGGLPRPQHF.

This clonotype was counted between two and nine times. This rearrangement joins TRBV6-5 to TRBJ1-5; D gene ambiguous. The CDR3 totals 13 residues. Germline CDR1 reads MNHEY; CDR2 reads SVGAGI. Trimming shortened V by 5 bases and J by 3 bases, and 8 bases separated the two germline ends. CDR3 loop: CASSNEINQPQHF. CDR3 in DNA: TGTGCCAGCAGTAATGAGATCAATCAGCCCCAGCATTTT.

Concerning this clonotype: Sequence at one end of the junction differs from germline and may be a read error. V usage is TRBV4-1 and J usage is TRBJ2-7; D gene uncertain. The germline gives CDR1 MGHRA, CDR2 YSYEKL. This CDR3 has 13 residues. As DNA, the CDR3 is TGCGCCAGCAGCCCGGACCGTTGGTGCGAGCAATACTTC. Protein: CASSPDRWCEQYF.

Details on this clonotype: One end of the junction varies from germline; a read error may be responsible. The rearrangement joins TRBV5-5 to TRBJ2-5; D unresolved. The CDR3 consists of 15 residues. Germline V gene lookup returns CDR1 SGHKS and CDR2 YYEKEE (reference sequence). CDR3 residues: CVSSLESGSRETQYF. CDR3 nucleotides: TGTGTCAGCAGCTTGGAATCAGGCTCTAGGGAGACCCAGTACTTC.

Comments on this clonotype: This may be a read error, as it is one base from a much larger clone. The rearrangement links TRBV6-5 to TRBJ1-5, with 9 bases matching TRBD1. With V trimmed by 5 bases and J by 11 bases, 10 bases remained unmatched. CDR1 MNHEY and CDR2 SVGAGI come from the germline V gene. The CDR3 contains 14 residues. The DNA for the CDR3 is TGTGCCAGCAGTGACACAGGGGGCGGACAGTCCCAGCATTTT. It is translated as CASSDTGGGQSQHF.

To note about this clonotype: A junction end diverges from the germline sequence, so it may reflect a read error. The chain couples TRBV5-1 to TRBJ2-1, with D perhaps TRBD2 (6 bases). The CDR3 is made up of 14 amino acids. Germline values: CDR1 SGHRS, CDR2 YFSETQ. CDR3 sequence (DNA): TGCGCCAACAGCTGGAGGGGACCAAACAATGAGCAGTTCTTC. The encoded protein is CANSWRGPNNEQFF.

The chain combines TRBV7-9 with TRBJ2-5, with 7 bases matching TRBD2. Germline CDR1 SEHNR, CDR2 FQNEAQ (reference sequence). The CDR3 is made up of 15 amino acids. The CDR3 DNA sequence: TGTGTCAACAGCTTATCCGGGGAGGGCGTAGGGACCCAGTACTTC. Translated, it gives CVNSLSGEGVGTQYF.

The chain couples TRBV6-5 to TRBJ2-2; 7 bases agree with TRBD1. V shed 0 bases, J shed 5 bases, and the junction held 12 bases outside the gene matches. From germline, CDR1 is MNHEY and CDR2 SVGAGI. This CDR3 is 18 amino acids long. CDR3: CASSYSIIRTGMTGELFF. The CDR3 DNA sequence: TGTGCCAGCAGTTACTCGATAATTAGGACAGGCATGACCGGGGAGCTGTTTTTT.

With regard to this clonotype: One junction end disagrees with the germline gene, perhaps due to a read error. The chain has TRBV11-2 and TRBJ2-1, with D unclear. Germline-derived CDR1 and CDR2 are SGHAT and FQNNGV. CDR3 length: 14 amino acids. The CDR3 bases are TGTGCCAGCAGCCGTAGTGGGAACCGTAATGAGCGGTTCTTC. This gives the protein CASSRSGNRNERFF.